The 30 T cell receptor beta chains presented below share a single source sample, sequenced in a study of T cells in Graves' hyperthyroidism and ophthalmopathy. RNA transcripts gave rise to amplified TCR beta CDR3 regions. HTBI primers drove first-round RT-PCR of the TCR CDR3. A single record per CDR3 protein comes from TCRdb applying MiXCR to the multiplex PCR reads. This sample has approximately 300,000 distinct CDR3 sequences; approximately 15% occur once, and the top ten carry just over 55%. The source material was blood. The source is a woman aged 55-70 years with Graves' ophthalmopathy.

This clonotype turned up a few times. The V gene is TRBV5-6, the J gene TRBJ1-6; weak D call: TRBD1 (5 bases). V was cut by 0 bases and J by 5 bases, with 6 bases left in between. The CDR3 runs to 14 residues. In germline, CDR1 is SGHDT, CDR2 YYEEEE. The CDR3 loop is CASSLGQHNSPLHF. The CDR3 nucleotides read TGTGCCAGCAGCTTGGGACAGCATAATTCACCCCTCCACTTT.

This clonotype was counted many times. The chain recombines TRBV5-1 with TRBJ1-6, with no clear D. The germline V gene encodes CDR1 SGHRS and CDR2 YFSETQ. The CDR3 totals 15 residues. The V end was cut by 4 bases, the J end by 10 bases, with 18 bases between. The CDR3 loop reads CASSLDRHGYSPLHF. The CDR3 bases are TGCGCCAGCAGCCTGGATCGACACGGATACTCACCCCTCCACTTT. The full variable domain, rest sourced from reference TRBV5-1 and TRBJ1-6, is KAGVTQTPRYLIKTRGQQVTLSCSPISGHRSVSWYQQTPGQGLQFLFEYFSETQRNKGNFPGRFSGRQFSNSRSEMNVSTLELGDSALYLCASSLDRHGYSPLHFGNGTRLTVT.

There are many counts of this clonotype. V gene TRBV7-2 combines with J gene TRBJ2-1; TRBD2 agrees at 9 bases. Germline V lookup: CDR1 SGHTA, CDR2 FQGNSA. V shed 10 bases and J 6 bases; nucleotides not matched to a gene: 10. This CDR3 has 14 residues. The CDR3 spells CAIKVAGAGNEQFF. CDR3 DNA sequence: TGTGCCATCAAAGTAGCGGGAGCTGGCAATGAGCAGTTCTTC.

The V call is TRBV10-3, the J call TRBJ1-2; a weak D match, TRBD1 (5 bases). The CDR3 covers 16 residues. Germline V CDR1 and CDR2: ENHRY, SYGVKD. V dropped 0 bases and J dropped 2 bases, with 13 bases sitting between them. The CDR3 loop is CAISESTQGQNYGYTF. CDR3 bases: TGTGCCATCAGTGAGTCGACTCAGGGTCAAAACTATGGCTACACCTTC.

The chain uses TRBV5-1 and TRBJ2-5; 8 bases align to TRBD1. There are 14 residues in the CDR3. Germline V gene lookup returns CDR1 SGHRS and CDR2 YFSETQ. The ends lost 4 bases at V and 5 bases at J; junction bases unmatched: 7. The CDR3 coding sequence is TGCGCCAGCAGCGTGGCGACAGGGGACGAGACCCAGTACTTC. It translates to CASSVATGDETQYF.

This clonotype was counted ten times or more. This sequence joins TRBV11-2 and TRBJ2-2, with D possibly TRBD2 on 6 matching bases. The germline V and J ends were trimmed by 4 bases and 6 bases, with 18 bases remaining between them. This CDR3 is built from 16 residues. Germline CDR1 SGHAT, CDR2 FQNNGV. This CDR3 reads CASSSIRQGLPGELFF. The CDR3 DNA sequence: TGTGCCAGCAGCTCAATACGGCAGGGACTGCCCGGGGAGCTGTTTTTT.

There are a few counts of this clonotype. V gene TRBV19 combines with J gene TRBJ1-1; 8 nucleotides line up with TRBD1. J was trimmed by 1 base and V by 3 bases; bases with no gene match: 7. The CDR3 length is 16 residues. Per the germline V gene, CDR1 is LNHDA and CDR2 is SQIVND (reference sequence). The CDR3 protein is CASSIKHDRGNTEAFF. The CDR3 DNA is TGTGCCAGTAGTATTAAGCATGACAGGGGGAACACTGAAGCTTTCTTT.

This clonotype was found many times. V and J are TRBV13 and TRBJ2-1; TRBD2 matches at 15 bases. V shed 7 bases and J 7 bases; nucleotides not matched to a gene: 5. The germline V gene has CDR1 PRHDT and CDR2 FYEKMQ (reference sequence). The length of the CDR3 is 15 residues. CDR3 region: CASTLGTSGRNEQFF. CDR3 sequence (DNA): TGTGCCAGCACCTTGGGGACTAGCGGGAGGAATGAGCAGTTCTTC.

This CDR3 is CASSQVAGLAEAFF. The DNA for the CDR3 is TGTGCCAGCAGCCAAGTGGCAGGGCTCGCTGAAGCTTTCTTT. The rearrangement links TRBV14 to TRBJ1-1; tentatively, D is TRBD1 (5 bases). V shed 1 base and J shed 6 bases, with 12 bases lying between them. Germline V gives CDR1 SGHDN, CDR2 FVKESK. The CDR3 extends over 14 amino acids.

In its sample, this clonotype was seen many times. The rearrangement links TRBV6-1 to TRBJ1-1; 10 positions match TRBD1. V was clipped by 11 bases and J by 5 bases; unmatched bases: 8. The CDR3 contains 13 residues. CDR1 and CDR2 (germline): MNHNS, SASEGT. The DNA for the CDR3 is TGTGCCGGTGGGGACAGGGGTAGGACTGAAGCTTTCTTT. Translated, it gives CAGGDRGRTEAFF.

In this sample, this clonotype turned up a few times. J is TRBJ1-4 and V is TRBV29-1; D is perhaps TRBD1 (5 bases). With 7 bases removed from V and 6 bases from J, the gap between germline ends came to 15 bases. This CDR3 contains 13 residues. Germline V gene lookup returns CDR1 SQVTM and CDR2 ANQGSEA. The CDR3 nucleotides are TGCAGCGGTGGTGCGGGGCTTTATGAAAAACTGTTTTTT. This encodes CSGGAGLYEKLFF.

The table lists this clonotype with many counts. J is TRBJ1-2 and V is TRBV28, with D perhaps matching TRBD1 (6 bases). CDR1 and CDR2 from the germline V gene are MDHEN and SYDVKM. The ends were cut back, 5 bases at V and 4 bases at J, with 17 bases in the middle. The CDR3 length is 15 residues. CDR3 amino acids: CASSPTGIPPYGYTF. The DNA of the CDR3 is TGTGCCAGCAGTCCAACAGGGATCCCCCCCTATGGCTACACCTTC.

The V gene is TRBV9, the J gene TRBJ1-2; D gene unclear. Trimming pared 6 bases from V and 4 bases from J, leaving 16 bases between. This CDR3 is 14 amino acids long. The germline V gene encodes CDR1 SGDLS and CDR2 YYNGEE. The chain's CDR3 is CASNRDPSSYGYTF. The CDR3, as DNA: TGTGCCAGCAACCGAGACCCTAGCTCCTATGGCTACACCTTC.

This CDR3 reads CASSVAVGQGADTQYF. DNA of the CDR3: TGTGCCAGCAGCGTAGCAGTTGGACAGGGGGCAGATACGCAGTATTTT. This rearrangement joins TRBV9 to TRBJ2-3, with TRBD1 matching 10 bases. This CDR3 contains 16 residues. Trimming cost V 0 bases and J 4 bases; bases outside gene matches: 5. CDR1 SGDLS and CDR2 YYNGEE come from the germline V gene.

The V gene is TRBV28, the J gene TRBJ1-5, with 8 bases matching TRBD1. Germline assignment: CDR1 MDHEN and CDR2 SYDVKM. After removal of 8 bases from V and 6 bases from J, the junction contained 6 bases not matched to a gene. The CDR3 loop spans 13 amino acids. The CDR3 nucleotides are TGTGCCAGCGGCCCGACAGGGGCTCAGCCCCAGCATTTT. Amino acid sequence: CASGPTGAQPQHF.

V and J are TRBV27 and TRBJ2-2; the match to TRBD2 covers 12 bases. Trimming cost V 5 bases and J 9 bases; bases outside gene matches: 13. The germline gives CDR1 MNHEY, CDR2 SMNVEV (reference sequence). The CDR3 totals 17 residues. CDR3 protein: CASSPLAGGTLRRELFF. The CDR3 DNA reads TGTGCCAGCAGTCCACTAGCGGGGGGCACCCTCCGTCGGGAGCTGTTTTTT.

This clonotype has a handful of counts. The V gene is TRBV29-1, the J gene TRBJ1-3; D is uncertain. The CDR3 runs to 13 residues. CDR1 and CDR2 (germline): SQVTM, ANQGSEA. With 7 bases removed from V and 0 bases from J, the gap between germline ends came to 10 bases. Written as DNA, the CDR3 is TGCAGCGCCTCAGCGTACTCTGGAAACACCATATATTTT. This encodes CSASAYSGNTIYF.

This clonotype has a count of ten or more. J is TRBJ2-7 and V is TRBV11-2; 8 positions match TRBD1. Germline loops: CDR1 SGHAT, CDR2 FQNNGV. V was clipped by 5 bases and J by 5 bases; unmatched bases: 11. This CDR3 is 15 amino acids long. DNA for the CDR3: TGTGCCAGCAGCCCAAGACAGGGGCGCGGGGACGAGCAGTACTTC. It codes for CASSPRQGRGDEQYF.

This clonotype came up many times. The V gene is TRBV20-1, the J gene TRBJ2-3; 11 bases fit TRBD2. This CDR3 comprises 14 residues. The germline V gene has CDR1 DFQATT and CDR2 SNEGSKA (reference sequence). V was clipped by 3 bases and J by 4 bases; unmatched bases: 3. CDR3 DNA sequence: TGCAGTGCTAGCGGGACTAGCGGAGCAGATACGCAGTATTTT. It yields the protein CSASGTSGADTQYF.

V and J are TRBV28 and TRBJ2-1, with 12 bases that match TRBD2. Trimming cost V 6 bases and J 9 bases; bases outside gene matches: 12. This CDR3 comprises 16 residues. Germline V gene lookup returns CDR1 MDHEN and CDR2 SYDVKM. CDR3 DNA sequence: TGTGCCAGCAGCTTAAACCTAGCGGGAGGGCCCCGTGAGCAGTTCTTC. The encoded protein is CASSLNLAGGPREQFF.

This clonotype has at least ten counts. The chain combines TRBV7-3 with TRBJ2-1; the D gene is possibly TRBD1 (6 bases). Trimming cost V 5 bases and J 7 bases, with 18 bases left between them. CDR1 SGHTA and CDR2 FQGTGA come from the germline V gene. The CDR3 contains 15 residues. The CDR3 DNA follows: TGTGCCAGCAGCCACTTCGACAGGTGGGATAATGAGCAGTTCTTC. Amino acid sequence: CASSHFDRWDNEQFF.

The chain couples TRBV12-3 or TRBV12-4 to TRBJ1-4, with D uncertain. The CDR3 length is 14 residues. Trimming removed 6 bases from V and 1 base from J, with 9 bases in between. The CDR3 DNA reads TGTGCCAGCAGGATACACGGAACTAATGAAAAACTGTTTTTT. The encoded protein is CASRIHGTNEKLFF.

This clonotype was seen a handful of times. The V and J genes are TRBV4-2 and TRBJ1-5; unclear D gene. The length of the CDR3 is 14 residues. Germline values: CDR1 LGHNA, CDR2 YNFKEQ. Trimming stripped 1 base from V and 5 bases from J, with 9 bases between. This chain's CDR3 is CASSQGGRDQPQHF. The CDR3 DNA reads TGTGCCAGCAGCCAAGGAGGGCGAGATCAGCCCCAGCATTTT.

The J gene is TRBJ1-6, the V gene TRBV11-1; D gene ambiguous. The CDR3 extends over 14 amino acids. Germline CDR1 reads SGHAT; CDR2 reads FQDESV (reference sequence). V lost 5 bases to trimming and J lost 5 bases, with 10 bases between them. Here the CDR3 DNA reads TGTGCCAGCAGCCCCGGCCAGAATAATTCACCCCTCCACTTT. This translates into CASSPGQNNSPLHF.

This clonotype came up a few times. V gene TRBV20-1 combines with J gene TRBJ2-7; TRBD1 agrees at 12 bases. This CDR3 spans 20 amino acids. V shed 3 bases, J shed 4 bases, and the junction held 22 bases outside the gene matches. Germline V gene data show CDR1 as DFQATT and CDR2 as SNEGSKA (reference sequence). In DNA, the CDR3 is TGCAGTGCTAGTACCCCACGCCCAGACGGGACAGGGGGCCCGCTTTACGAGCAGTACTTC. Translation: CSASTPRPDGTGGPLYEQYF.

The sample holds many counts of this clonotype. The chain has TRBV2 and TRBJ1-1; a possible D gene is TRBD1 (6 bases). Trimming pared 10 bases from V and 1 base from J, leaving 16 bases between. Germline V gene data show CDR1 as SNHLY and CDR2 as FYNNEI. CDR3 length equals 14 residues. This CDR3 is CATRTEVWNTEAFF. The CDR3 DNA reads TGTGCCACGCGGACAGAAGTATGGAACACTGAAGCTTTCTTT.

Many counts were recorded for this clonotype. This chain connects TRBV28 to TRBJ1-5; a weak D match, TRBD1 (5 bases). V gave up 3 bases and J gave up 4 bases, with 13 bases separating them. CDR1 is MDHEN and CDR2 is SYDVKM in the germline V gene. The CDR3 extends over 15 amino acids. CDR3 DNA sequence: TGTGCCAGCAGTTTGGCGGGACTAACTAATCAGCCCCAGCATTTT. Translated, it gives CASSLAGLTNQPQHF.

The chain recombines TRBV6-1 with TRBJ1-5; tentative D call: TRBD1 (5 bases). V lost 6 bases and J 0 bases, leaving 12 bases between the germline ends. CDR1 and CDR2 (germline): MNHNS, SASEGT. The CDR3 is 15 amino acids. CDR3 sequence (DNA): TGTGCCAGCAGATCAGGGTTATATAGCAATCAGCCCCAGCATTTT. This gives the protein CASRSGLYSNQPQHF.

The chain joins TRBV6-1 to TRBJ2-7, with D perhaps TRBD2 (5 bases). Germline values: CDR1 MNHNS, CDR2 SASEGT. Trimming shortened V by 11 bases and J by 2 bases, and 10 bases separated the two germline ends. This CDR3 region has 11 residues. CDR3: CAAGEPYEQYF. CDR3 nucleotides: TGTGCCGCCGGGGAGCCCTACGAGCAGTACTTC.

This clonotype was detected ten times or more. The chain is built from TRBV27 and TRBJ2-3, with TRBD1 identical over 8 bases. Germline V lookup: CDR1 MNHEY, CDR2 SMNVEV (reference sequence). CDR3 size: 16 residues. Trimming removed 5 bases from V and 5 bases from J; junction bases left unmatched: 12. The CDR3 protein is CASSRTQGARVDTQYF. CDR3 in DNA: TGTGCCAGCAGTCGCACCCAGGGGGCGCGGGTAGATACGCAGTATTTT.